A single sample gave rise to the 7 T cell receptor beta chains below, sequenced in a study of PD-1 blockade in classical Hodgkin lymphoma. TCRdb's table, derived via immunoSEQ multiplex PCR, lists solely in-frame clones and lacks some. The table lists about 50,000 clones, around 73% of them singletons. Following autologous stem cell transplantation, relapse occurred in every patient, and exposure to brentuximab vedotin varied. Sequences were derived from peripheral blood mononuclear cells (PBMCs), sampled before the second cycle of nivolumab. The receptor source for this set is a human donor with classical Hodgkin lymphoma.

This clone was recorded once. One end of the junction varies from germline; a read error may be responsible. The V call is TRBV18, the J call TRBJ2-3; 9 bases align to TRBD1. This CDR3 has 15 residues. Germline lookup yields CDR1 KGHSH and CDR2 LQKENI. The CDR3 sequence: CASPPGQGGTDTQYF. In DNA, the CDR3 is TGTGCCAGCCCACCGGGACAGGGAGGCACAGATACGCAGTATTTT.

The chain employs TRBV30 and TRBJ2-5; 8 bases are a match to TRBD2. Germline CDR1 and CDR2: GTSNPN and SVGIG (reference sequence). CDR3 length: 14 residues. The ends lost 3 bases at V and 4 bases at J; junction bases unmatched: 7. The CDR3 is CAWRGLAGTETQYF. For the CDR3, the DNA is TGTGCCTGGAGGGGGTTAGCGGGAACAGAGACCCAGTACTTC.

This clone was picked up a small number of times. This chain joins TRBV4-2 and TRBJ2-1; D unresolved. The CDR3 loop spans 13 amino acids. The germline gives CDR1 LGHNA, CDR2 YNFKEQ. V lost 0 bases to trimming and J lost 4 bases, with 4 bases between them. For the CDR3, the DNA is TGTGCCAGCAGCCAAGAACAGTACAATGAGCAGTTCTTC. As protein: CASSQEQYNEQFF.

The chain links TRBV6-5 to TRBJ2-7, with 7 bases aligning to TRBD1. V gave up 6 bases and J gave up 2 bases; unmatched junction bases: 10. CDR3 size: 15 residues. CDR1 and CDR2 from the germline V gene are MNHEY and SVGAGI. DNA of the CDR3: TGTGCCAGCAGACACAGGGGTCATAACGCCTACGAGCAGTACTTC. Its translation is CASRHRGHNAYEQYF.

This clone was seen more than once but under ten times. The rearrangement joins TRBV18 to TRBJ2-5, with 7 bases fitting TRBD1. Trimming took 3 bases from V and 5 from J; bases not matched to a gene: 6. Looked up from germline, CDR1 is KGHSH and CDR2 is LQKENI. The CDR3 runs 14 residues. The CDR3 region is CASSPTGFGETQYF. CDR3 in DNA: TGTGCCAGCTCACCGACAGGGTTTGGGGAGACCCAGTACTTC.

V is TRBV29-1 and J is TRBJ2-1; 12 bases align to TRBD2. The germline gives CDR1 SQVTM, CDR2 ANQGSEA. The CDR3 contains 13 residues. CDR3 sequence: CRGALAGGNEQFF. In nucleotides, the CDR3 is TGCAGAGGGGCGCTAGCGGGAGGGAATGAGCAGTTCTTC.

The V gene is TRBV27, the J gene TRBJ1-1; maybe TRBD1 (6 bases). The CDR3 is made up of 13 amino acids. The germline V gene has CDR1 MNHEY and CDR2 SMNVEV (reference sequence). V was cut by 3 bases and J by 4 bases, with 9 bases left in between. CDR3 DNA: TGTGCCAGCAGTTTCAGGGGAATCACTGAAGCTTTCTTT. Translating it yields CASSFRGITEAFF.